The following is a TCR beta chain sequence with its context. Antigen unknown. The data stem from a study of identical twins. Whole-study findings and limits: The models gave estimates that fell short of the out-of-frame TCR alpha sharing seen in monozygotic twins.

TCRdb reanalysed the 5' RACE reads using MiXCR and keeps one entry per CDR3 protein. In the table there are 450,000 to 650,000 distinct CDR3 sequences, approximately 16% of which are singletons. V trimming: 2 bases; J trimming: 4 bases; junction bases outside the gene matches: 8. Germline CDR1 LGHNA, CDR2 YNFKEQ. The CDR3 length is 16 residues. This same sample was also part of a study on yellow fever vaccine responses in identical twins.

Source material: CD4+ T cells sorted from blood. The sequence derives from a woman between 18 and 29 years old in good health. The chain combines TRBV4-2 with TRBJ1-1; 9 bases agree with TRBD1. CDR3 sequence (DNA): TGTGCCAGCAGCCAAACTCCGGGACAGGGCGGCACTGAAGCTTTCTTT. Translated, it gives CASSQTPGQGGTEAFF.